The rows below give T cell receptor beta chains drawn from one sample of a study of blood T cell repertoires in COVID-19. Using immunoSEQ multiplex PCR, the repertoire was profiled, and TCRdb retains in-frame clones only, with some absent. This sample has about 160,000 clones, with roughly 90% found just once. The sample was PBMCs or T cells enriched from blood (not recorded which). Every receptor here comes from a woman aged 50 to 60 who had recovered from COVID-19. Each CDR3 is given with its conserved first and last residue. The order of the fields is CDR3 length, D gene, J gene, clone size, V gene, CDR3 DNA, CDR3 protein. The D gene is left open where the match is weak. Only some rows state a clone size, as once, few, many or a class for expanded clones.

cdr3_length: 15; d_call: -; j_call: TRBJ2-3; clone_size: -; v_call: TRBV11-2; cdr3_nt: TGTGCCAGCAGCTTAGGGTTGAGCGAAACAGATACGCAGTATTTT; cdr3_aa: CASSLGLSETDTQYF
cdr3_length: 14; d_call: -; j_call: TRBJ2-7; clone_size: -; v_call: TRBV6-5; cdr3_nt: TGTGCCAGCAGTTACGGTAGGGGCGTTGGAGAGCAGTACTTC; cdr3_aa: CASSYGRGVGEQYF
cdr3_length: 14; d_call: -; j_call: TRBJ2-1; clone_size: -; v_call: TRBV2; cdr3_nt: TGTGCCAGCAGTGAAGACCAGGGTAACGGGCGGCAGTTCTTC; cdr3_aa: CASSEDQGNGRQFF
cdr3_length: 19; d_call: TRBD2; j_call: TRBJ2-5; clone_size: -; v_call: TRBV3-1/TRBV3-2; cdr3_nt: TGTGCCAGCAGCCAAGATGGGCTAGCGGGGGGGCCCGCACGAGAGACCCAGTACTTC; cdr3_aa: CASSQDGLAGGPARETQYF
cdr3_length: 18; d_call: TRBD2; j_call: TRBJ2-2; clone_size: -; v_call: TRBV9; cdr3_nt: TGTGCCAGCAGCGTACCCGTTAGCGGGGGGGCCGACACCGGGGAGCTGTTTTTT; cdr3_aa: CASSVPVSGGADTGELFF
cdr3_length: 14; d_call: -; j_call: TRBJ1-1; clone_size: -; v_call: TRBV9; cdr3_nt: TGTGCCAGCAGCGTAGCCGGGCGGGGCACTGAAGCTTTCTTT; cdr3_aa: CASSVAGRGTEAFF
cdr3_length: 16; d_call: -; j_call: TRBJ1-4; clone_size: few; v_call: TRBV5-1; cdr3_nt: TGCGCCAGCAGCTTGGCGGACAGACCAACTAATGAAAAACTGTTTTTT; cdr3_aa: CASSLADRPTNEKLFF
cdr3_length: 14; d_call: -; j_call: TRBJ1-3; clone_size: -; v_call: TRBV30; cdr3_nt: TGTGCCTGGAGTAGGGGGAACTCTGGAAACACCATATATTTT; cdr3_aa: CAWSRGNSGNTIYF
cdr3_length: 17; d_call: TRBD1; j_call: TRBJ2-2; clone_size: -; v_call: TRBV14; cdr3_nt: TGTGCCAGCAGCCGCCTCAGGGACAGGGGCAACACCGGGGAGCTGTTTTTT; cdr3_aa: CASSRLRDRGNTGELFF
cdr3_length: 14; d_call: -; j_call: TRBJ1-5; clone_size: -; v_call: TRBV10-3; cdr3_nt: TGTGCCATCAGTGAGAGGGGGACCCATCAGCCCCAGCATTTT; cdr3_aa: CAISERGTHQPQHF
cdr3_length: 14; d_call: -; j_call: TRBJ1-3; clone_size: -; v_call: TRBV5-6; cdr3_nt: TGTGCCAGCAGCGTCCCTCAGGGAGGAAACACCATATATTTT; cdr3_aa: CASSVPQGGNTIYF
cdr3_length: 14; d_call: -; j_call: TRBJ1-5; clone_size: -; v_call: TRBV5-5; cdr3_nt: TGTGCCAGCAGCTTGGAACCAGGTGGGCAGCCCCAGCATTTT; cdr3_aa: CASSLEPGGQPQHF
cdr3_length: 16; d_call: TRBD2; j_call: TRBJ2-3; clone_size: -; v_call: TRBV5-5; cdr3_nt: TGTGCCAGCAGCTTGGCACTAGCGGGGCCCACAGATACGCAGTATTTT; cdr3_aa: CASSLALAGPTDTQYF
cdr3_length: 16; d_call: -; j_call: TRBJ2-2; clone_size: -; v_call: TRBV4-2; cdr3_nt: TGTGCCAGCAGCCTAGGGGGGGGCGCGAGCACCGGGGAGCTGTTTTTT; cdr3_aa: CASSLGGGASTGELFF
cdr3_length: 11; d_call: TRBD1; j_call: TRBJ2-2; clone_size: -; v_call: TRBV11-3; cdr3_nt: TGTGCCAGCGGTTGGACAGGAAAGCTGTTTTTT; cdr3_aa: CASGWTGKLFF
cdr3_length: 14; d_call: TRBD1; j_call: TRBJ2-7; clone_size: -; v_call: TRBV6-2/TRBV6-3; cdr3_nt: TGTGCCAGCAGTACCGGGACAGCTAACTACGAGCAGTACTTC; cdr3_aa: CASSTGTANYEQYF
cdr3_length: 14; d_call: TRBD2; j_call: TRBJ2-7; clone_size: -; v_call: TRBV2; cdr3_nt: TGTGCCAGCGATATCGCTAGCGGACCCTACGAGCAGTACTTC; cdr3_aa: CASDIASGPYEQYF
cdr3_length: 12; d_call: TRBD1; j_call: TRBJ1-2; clone_size: -; v_call: TRBV28; cdr3_nt: TGTGCCAGCAGTGCGGACAGGGTGACGAACACCTTC; cdr3_aa: CASSADRVTNTF
cdr3_length: 14; d_call: TRBD1; j_call: TRBJ2-5; clone_size: -; v_call: TRBV9; cdr3_nt: TGTGCCAGCAGCAACCCTTACAGGGGGGAGACCCAGTACTTC; cdr3_aa: CASSNPYRGETQYF
cdr3_length: 16; d_call: TRBD1; j_call: TRBJ2-1; clone_size: -; v_call: TRBV4-1; cdr3_nt: TGCGCCAGCAGCCAAAAGGACAGGGGGGTTCCCAATGAGCAGTTCTTC; cdr3_aa: CASSQKDRGVPNEQFF
cdr3_length: 13; d_call: -; j_call: TRBJ1-3; clone_size: -; v_call: TRBV6-5; cdr3_nt: TGTGCCGTAAAGGGGTTCTCTGGAAACACCATATATTTT; cdr3_aa: CAVKGFSGNTIYF
cdr3_length: 17; d_call: TRBD2; j_call: TRBJ2-7; clone_size: -; v_call: TRBV7-2; cdr3_nt: TGTGCCAGCAGCTTATTAATGACTAGCGGGGGAGCCTACGAGCAGTACTTC; cdr3_aa: CASSLLMTSGGAYEQYF
cdr3_length: 15; d_call: -; j_call: TRBJ1-6; clone_size: -; v_call: TRBV7-6; cdr3_nt: TGTGCCAGCAGCAGTATACAGGGAAGGAATTCACCCCTCCACTTT; cdr3_aa: CASSSIQGRNSPLHF
cdr3_length: 12; d_call: -; j_call: TRBJ1-2; clone_size: -; v_call: TRBV10-3; cdr3_nt: TGTGCCATCAGTGGACTGAACTATGGCTACACCTTC; cdr3_aa: CAISGLNYGYTF
cdr3_length: 12; d_call: -; j_call: TRBJ2-7; clone_size: -; v_call: TRBV29-1; cdr3_nt: TGCAGCGTTGGGGGGCTAGCATGGGAGCAGTACTTC; cdr3_aa: CSVGGLAWEQYF
cdr3_length: 14; d_call: -; j_call: TRBJ2-3; clone_size: -; v_call: TRBV19; cdr3_nt: TGTGCCACTACCTTGATGTGGGGCCTCGATACGCAGTATTTT; cdr3_aa: CATTLMWGLDTQYF
cdr3_length: 14; d_call: TRBD1; j_call: TRBJ1-2; clone_size: -; v_call: TRBV3-1/TRBV3-2; cdr3_nt: TGTGCCAGCAGCCCTACACGGGACAGCTATGGCTACACCTTC; cdr3_aa: CASSPTRDSYGYTF
cdr3_length: 12; d_call: -; j_call: TRBJ2-1; clone_size: -; v_call: TRBV5-4; cdr3_nt: TGTGCCAGCAGCTCAGATGGCAATGAGCAGTTCTTC; cdr3_aa: CASSSDGNEQFF
cdr3_length: 13; d_call: TRBD1; j_call: TRBJ2-1; clone_size: once; v_call: TRBV19; cdr3_nt: TGTGCCAGTAGTTCCCGACAGGGAAATGAGCAGTTCTTC; cdr3_aa: CASSSRQGNEQFF
cdr3_length: 13; d_call: -; j_call: TRBJ2-1; clone_size: once; v_call: TRBV12-3/TRBV12-4; cdr3_nt: TGTGCCAGCAGTATCTACGACAGTAATGAGCAGTTCTTC; cdr3_aa: CASSIYDSNEQFF
cdr3_length: 15; d_call: TRBD2; j_call: TRBJ2-1; clone_size: -; v_call: TRBV6-5; cdr3_nt: TGTGCCAGCAGCCACCTCGCGGGGGGGCACAATGAGCAGTTCTTC; cdr3_aa: CASSHLAGGHNEQFF
cdr3_length: 17; d_call: -; j_call: TRBJ1-5; clone_size: -; v_call: TRBV7-2; cdr3_nt: TGTGCCAGCAGCTTATCTGGGACTCTAGGGGCCCAGCAGCCCCAGCATTTT; cdr3_aa: CASSLSGTLGAQQPQHF
cdr3_length: 17; d_call: TRBD1; j_call: TRBJ2-3; clone_size: -; v_call: TRBV7-8; cdr3_nt: TGTGCCAGCTTTCCTACACCGGGACAGGGATACACAGATACGCAGTATTTT; cdr3_aa: CASFPTPGQGYTDTQYF
cdr3_length: 16; d_call: TRBD2; j_call: TRBJ2-3; clone_size: -; v_call: TRBV5-4; cdr3_nt: TGTGCCAGCAGCTTGGTGTTTAGCGGGAGCACAGATACGCAGTATTTT; cdr3_aa: CASSLVFSGSTDTQYF
cdr3_length: 18; d_call: TRBD2; j_call: TRBJ2-5; clone_size: few; v_call: TRBV7-2; cdr3_nt: TGTGCCAGCAGCCGGAGAGGAGGGGCTAGCGGGGCGGGGGAGACCCAGTACTTC; cdr3_aa: CASSRRGGASGAGETQYF
cdr3_length: 17; d_call: TRBD1; j_call: TRBJ1-1; clone_size: -; v_call: TRBV14; cdr3_nt: TGTGCCAGCAGCCAGCCTGACAGGGTGATGGTGAACACTGAAGCTTTCTTT; cdr3_aa: CASSQPDRVMVNTEAFF
cdr3_length: 14; d_call: -; j_call: TRBJ2-7; clone_size: -; v_call: TRBV29-1; cdr3_nt: TGCAGCGTTGCCCCCGGGACTCGAATTTACGAGCAGTACTTC; cdr3_aa: CSVAPGTRIYEQYF
cdr3_length: 15; d_call: -; j_call: TRBJ1-1; clone_size: -; v_call: TRBV6-5; cdr3_nt: TGTGCCAGCAGCGATCCCGGGGGTGGGAACACTGAAGCTTTCTTT; cdr3_aa: CASSDPGGGNTEAFF
cdr3_length: 16; d_call: TRBD1; j_call: TRBJ1-2; clone_size: -; v_call: TRBV14; cdr3_nt: TGTGCCAGCAGCCCAACCGGGACAGGGGGAAGAAATGGCTACACCTTC; cdr3_aa: CASSPTGTGGRNGYTF
cdr3_length: 13; d_call: TRBD1; j_call: TRBJ2-7; clone_size: -; v_call: TRBV29-1; cdr3_nt: TGCAGCGTTAGGGACAGGGGGCCCTACGAGCAGTACTTC; cdr3_aa: CSVRDRGPYEQYF
cdr3_length: 15; d_call: -; j_call: TRBJ2-7; clone_size: -; v_call: TRBV19; cdr3_nt: TGTGCCAGTAGTATAGGGACAGACCTATATTACGAGCAGTACTTC; cdr3_aa: CASSIGTDLYYEQYF
cdr3_length: 15; d_call: TRBD2; j_call: TRBJ2-5; clone_size: once; v_call: TRBV11-3; cdr3_nt: TGTGCCAGCAGCCGCGACGGGGGGGCAAAAGAGACCCAGTACTTC; cdr3_aa: CASSRDGGAKETQYF
cdr3_length: 14; d_call: -; j_call: TRBJ2-2; clone_size: -; v_call: TRBV9; cdr3_nt: TGTGCCAGCAGCGTAGCTTCCGGAGGCGGGGAGCTGTTTTTT; cdr3_aa: CASSVASGGGELFF
cdr3_length: 16; d_call: TRBD2; j_call: TRBJ2-1; clone_size: -; v_call: TRBV9; cdr3_nt: TGTGCCAGCAGCGTAGCCAGCGGGGCTTCCTACAATGAGCAGTTCTTC; cdr3_aa: CASSVASGASYNEQFF
cdr3_length: 17; d_call: TRBD1; j_call: TRBJ2-2; clone_size: -; v_call: TRBV7-3; cdr3_nt: TGTGCCAGCAGCTTAGACGGGACAGGGGTAAACACCGGGGAGCTGTTTTTT; cdr3_aa: CASSLDGTGVNTGELFF
cdr3_length: 19; d_call: TRBD2; j_call: TRBJ2-7; clone_size: -; v_call: TRBV4-2; cdr3_nt: TGTGCCAGCAGCCAAGACCCCCCCGCGACCGGGACTAGCTCCTACGAGCAGTACTTC; cdr3_aa: CASSQDPPATGTSSYEQYF
cdr3_length: 15; d_call: TRBD2; j_call: TRBJ2-1; clone_size: -; v_call: TRBV24-1; cdr3_nt: TGTGCCACCAGTGACCGGACTAGCGGGGGATATGAGCAGTTCTTC; cdr3_aa: CATSDRTSGGYEQFF
cdr3_length: 13; d_call: TRBD1; j_call: TRBJ1-2; clone_size: -; v_call: TRBV6-5; cdr3_nt: TGTGCCAGCAGGAAGGGGACAGTGGAGGGCTACACCTTC; cdr3_aa: CASRKGTVEGYTF
cdr3_length: 11; d_call: -; j_call: TRBJ2-1; clone_size: -; v_call: TRBV10-3; cdr3_nt: TGTGCCATCAAGGGGTACAATGAGCAGTTCTTC; cdr3_aa: CAIKGYNEQFF
cdr3_length: 15; d_call: -; j_call: TRBJ2-2; clone_size: -; v_call: TRBV25-1; cdr3_nt: TGTGCCAGCAGTGAAATAACAGCGGACACCGGGGAGCTGTTTTTT; cdr3_aa: CASSEITADTGELFF
cdr3_length: 16; d_call: -; j_call: TRBJ1-5; clone_size: few; v_call: TRBV2; cdr3_nt: TGTGCCCACGCCTCCGTGCCGGGTGATAGCAATCAGCCCCAGCATTTT; cdr3_aa: CAHASVPGDSNQPQHF
cdr3_length: 13; d_call: -; j_call: TRBJ1-2; clone_size: -; v_call: TRBV12-3/TRBV12-4; cdr3_nt: TGTGCCAGCAGTCCGGACAGCGTCTATGGCTACACCTTC; cdr3_aa: CASSPDSVYGYTF
cdr3_length: 15; d_call: -; j_call: TRBJ1-5; clone_size: -; v_call: TRBV6-5; cdr3_nt: TGTGCCAGCACAGCTTCGGGGGGCACTAATCAGCCCCAGCATTTT; cdr3_aa: CASTASGGTNQPQHF
cdr3_length: 15; d_call: TRBD2; j_call: TRBJ2-1; clone_size: -; v_call: TRBV6-5; cdr3_nt: TGTGCCAGCAGTTCTCTAGCGGGGGGATACAATGAGCAGTTCTTC; cdr3_aa: CASSSLAGGYNEQFF
cdr3_length: 15; d_call: -; j_call: TRBJ1-3; clone_size: -; v_call: TRBV21-1; cdr3_nt: TGTGCCAGCAGCAGACACAGGGTCTCCGGAAACACCATATATTTT; cdr3_aa: CASSRHRVSGNTIYF
cdr3_length: 15; d_call: TRBD2; j_call: TRBJ2-7; clone_size: once; v_call: TRBV18; cdr3_nt: TGTGCCAGCTCACTCGGGACTAGCGACTCCTACGAGCAGTACTTC; cdr3_aa: CASSLGTSDSYEQYF
cdr3_length: 16; d_call: -; j_call: TRBJ2-4; clone_size: -; v_call: TRBV27; cdr3_nt: TGTGCCAGCAGTTTATGGCAGGGTTTAGGCAAAAACATTCAGTACTTC; cdr3_aa: CASSLWQGLGKNIQYF